The 26 T cell receptor beta chains given below trace back to one sample, sequenced in a study of spatial heterogeneity in lung cancer. General observations from the study: The number of expanded tumor alpha and beta chains correlated with mutation number.

These receptors have no known antigen. TCRdb processed the 5' RACE reads anew with MiXCR; each CDR3 protein has one entry. Here the sample spans about 13,000 distinct CDR3 sequences, roughly 5.4% being singletons. Time point reported: sample taken at primary tumor resection. The sequencing here drew on lung tumor tissue, taken at surgery. These receptors all come from a female donor with early-stage non-small cell lung cancer.

This clonotype was counted at least ten times. The rearrangement joins TRBV9 to TRBJ2-7; D uncertain. Germline V gene sequence: CDR1 SGDLS, CDR2 YYNGEE. Trimming shortened V by 1 base and J by 5 bases, and 19 bases separated the two germline ends. CDR3 length: 16 amino acids. The DNA for the CDR3 is TGTGCCAGCAGCGTATCGACGTCTGAGATGGGCCACGAGCAGTACTTC. Its translation: CASSVSTSEMGHEQYF.

Judged by abundance, this clonotype is medium-sized. V gene TRBV7-7 combines with J gene TRBJ2-2; D gene uncertain. CDR3 length equals 14 residues. Germline CDR1 reads SSHAT; CDR2 reads FNYEAQ (reference sequence). V was shortened by 8 bases and J by 0 bases, with 10 bases between the two germline ends. The chain's CDR3 is CASGLRPNTGELFF. The CDR3 DNA is TGTGCCAGCGGTCTCCGTCCGAACACCGGGGAGCTGTTTTTT.

The sample holds many counts of this clonotype. V usage is TRBV5-6 and J usage is TRBJ2-2; D unresolved. V was trimmed by 2 bases and J by 4 bases, leaving 6 bases between them. There are 13 residues in the CDR3. Germline V gives CDR1 SGHDT, CDR2 YYEEEE. CDR3 residues: CASSFHPTGELFF. The CDR3 nucleotides are TGTGCCAGCAGCTTCCACCCCACCGGGGAGCTGTTTTTT. The full variable domain, completed using reference TRBV5-6 and TRBJ2-2, is DAGVTQSPTHLIKTRGQQVTLRCSPKSGHDTVSWYQQALGQGPQFIFQYYEEEERQRGNFPDRFSGHQFPNYSSELNVNALLLGDSALYLCASSFHPTGELFFGEGSRLTVL.

The chain links TRBV20-1 to TRBJ2-1; 9 bases match TRBD2. The CDR3 totals 14 residues. In germline, CDR1 is DFQATT, CDR2 SNEGSKA (reference sequence). V lost 1 base, J lost 7 bases, and 5 bases stayed unmatched. The DNA of the CDR3 is TGCAGTGCTAGAGGTAGCGGGAGAGGAAATGAGCAGTTCTTC. Protein product: CSARGSGRGNEQFF.

This clonotype appeared many times. The gene calls are TRBV7-2 and TRBJ1-3, with D perhaps TRBD1 (6 bases). The CDR3 covers 14 residues. The V and J ends lost 1 base and 2 bases respectively, with 6 bases between them. The germline V gene has CDR1 SGHTA and CDR2 FQGNSA. CDR3 protein: CASSLDRAGNTIYF. CDR3 bases: TGTGCCAGCAGCTTAGACAGGGCTGGAAACACCATATATTTT.

Ten or more counts support this clonotype. This sequence joins TRBV5-1 and TRBJ2-7; TRBD1 matches at 8 bases. Losses at the gene ends were 5 bases for V and 5 bases for J; bases not matched to a gene: 3. CDR3 size: 12 residues. CDR1 is SGHRS, CDR2 YFSETQ, per germline. CDR3 region: CASRDRVHEQYF. CDR3 in DNA: TGCGCCAGCAGGGACAGGGTCCACGAGCAGTACTTC.

This clonotype was detected many times. This chain joins TRBV6-1 and TRBJ2-7, with TRBD1 identical over 7 bases. From germline, CDR1 is MNHNS and CDR2 SASEGT. Trimming cost V 8 bases and J 7 bases; bases outside gene matches: 14. The CDR3 extends over 14 amino acids. The CDR3 DNA sequence: TGTGCCAGCCATCGGACAGGCGTTATCGGGGAGCAGTACTTC. It is translated as CASHRTGVIGEQYF.

Many counts were recorded for this clonotype. The V and J genes are TRBV9 and TRBJ2-5, with 11 bases matching TRBD2. Germline V gene data show CDR1 as SGDLS and CDR2 as YYNGEE. V was pared by 0 bases and J by 1 base, with 11 bases of the junction left unmatched. The CDR3 consists of 19 residues. The CDR3 protein is CASSVGPSGGLTTQETQYF. Written as DNA, the CDR3 is TGTGCCAGCAGCGTAGGCCCTAGCGGGGGGCTAACAACCCAAGAGACCCAGTACTTC. The full variable domain, with the rest looked up from reference TRBV9 and TRBJ2-5, is DSGVTQTPKHLITATGQRVTLRCSPRSGDLSVYWYQQSLDQGLQFLIQYYNGEERAKGNILERFSAQQFPDLHSELNLSSLELGDSALYFCASSVGPSGGLTTQETQYFGPGTRLLVL.

This clonotype has a count of ten or more. The rearrangement uses TRBV5-1 and TRBJ2-1; a weak D match, TRBD1 (6 bases). From germline, CDR1 is SGHRS and CDR2 YFSETQ. This CDR3 is built from 15 residues. V lost 3 bases, J lost 2 bases, and 12 bases lay in between. CDR3 sequence (DNA): TGCGCCAGCAGCTCAGCACAGGGACCCTACAATGAGCAGTTCTTC. Translation gives CASSSAQGPYNEQFF.

By sample fraction, this clonotype is medium-sized. The gene calls are TRBV16 and TRBJ2-7, with D tentatively TRBD2 (5 bases). Trimming stripped 2 bases from V and 6 bases from J, with 8 bases between. The CDR3 consists of 12 residues. The V gene's germline CDR1 is KGHSY and CDR2 FQNENV. The CDR3 DNA reads as TGTGCCAGCAGCCAAGAGGGCACCGAGCAGTACTTC. Amino acid sequence: CASSQEGTEQYF. Full variable domain (rest looked up from reference TRBV16 and TRBJ2-7): GEEVAQTPKHLVRGEGQKAKLYCAPIKGHSYVFWYQQVLKNEFKFLISFQNENVFDETGMPKERFSAKCLPNSPCSLEIQATKLEDSAVYFCASSQEGTEQYFGPGTRLTVT.

The rearrangement joins TRBV3-1 to TRBJ2-7; D gene unclear. The CDR3 loop spans 16 amino acids. V shed 3 bases and J shed 0 bases, with 15 bases lying between them. From germline, CDR1 is LGHDT and CDR2 YNNKEL (reference sequence). CDR3 coding DNA: TGTGCCAGCAGCCACGAGACTGTCCAAAGCTCCTACGAGCAGTACTTC. It codes for CASSHETVQSSYEQYF.

This clonotype is medium-sized by share. The chain recombines TRBV19 with TRBJ2-2, with D perhaps TRBD1 or TRBD2 (6 bases each). Germline CDR1 reads LNHDA; CDR2 reads SQIVND (reference sequence). The V gene lost 7 bases and the J gene lost 5 bases, with 17 bases spanning the gap. The CDR3 has 15 residues. CDR3 protein: CASNVGGAYTGELFF. CDR3 coding DNA: TGTGCCAGTAATGTCGGGGGCGCGTATACCGGGGAGCTGTTTTTT.

This clonotype showed up many times. V usage is TRBV4-3 and J usage is TRBJ1-2; D is perhaps TRBD1 (5 bases). The germline CDR1 and CDR2 sequences are LGHNA and YSLEER. V lost 1 base and J lost 8, with 14 bases in between. This CDR3 is 14 amino acids long. The CDR3 loop is CASSQGRGAGGYTF. CDR3 sequence (DNA): TGCGCCAGCAGCCAAGGACGAGGGGCGGGAGGCTACACCTTC.

This clonotype was observed many times. The genes are TRBV5-1 and TRBJ2-6; no definite D call. The CDR3 runs 15 residues. V lost 0 bases to trimming and J lost 0 bases, with 4 bases between them. CDR1 and CDR2 from the germline V gene are SGHRS and YFSETQ. CDR3 in amino acids: CASSLASSGANVLTF. CDR3 nucleotide sequence: TGCGCCAGCAGCTTGGCAAGCTCTGGGGCCAACGTCCTGACTTTC.

This clonotype was counted ten times or more. The chain carries TRBV7-9 and TRBJ1-4; no clear D gene. Germline assignment: CDR1 SEHNR and CDR2 FQNEAQ (reference sequence). The CDR3 is 11 amino acids. V gave up 10 bases and J gave up 7 bases, with 10 bases separating them. CDR3 residues: CATLMGEKLFF. In nucleotides, the CDR3 is TGTGCCACCCTTATGGGTGAAAAACTGTTTTTT.

In its sample, this clonotype was seen many times. V gene TRBV10-2 combines with J gene TRBJ2-3, with a tentative D call TRBD2 (5 bases). Germline CDR1 WSHSY, CDR2 SAAADI. CDR3 length: 16 amino acids. V was cut by 0 bases and J by 1 base, with 11 bases left in between. CDR3 sequence (DNA): TGCGCCAGCAGTGAGTCGCGGGCGTCTGGCACAGATACGCAGTATTTT. Amino acids: CASSESRASGTDTQYF.

This clonotype came up many times. The gene calls are TRBV30 and TRBJ1-1; D not resolved. CDR3 length equals 14 residues. The ends were cut back, 3 bases at V and 4 bases at J, with 15 bases in the middle. CDR1 and CDR2 (germline): GTSNPN, SVGIG (reference sequence). CDR3 residues: CAWRGSSVSTEAFF. The CDR3 DNA is TGTGCCTGGAGGGGGTCATCGGTATCCACTGAAGCTTTCTTT.

This clonotype was counted between two and nine times. The chain is built from TRBV5-6 and TRBJ2-1, with TRBD2 matching over 7 bases. The CDR3 consists of 17 residues. Germline V lookup: CDR1 SGHDT, CDR2 YYEEEE. V was pared by 4 bases and J by 2 bases, with 12 bases of the junction left unmatched. CDR3 DNA: TGTGCCAGCAGCCCGGCGGCCGGGGGGACCACCTACAATGAGCAGTTCTTC. Protein: CASSPAAGGTTYNEQFF.

This clonotype has at least ten counts. The chain is built from TRBV12-3 or TRBV12-4 and TRBJ1-5, with D uncertain. The CDR3 contains 13 residues. Trimming removed 0 bases from V and 4 bases from J, with 4 bases in between. DNA of the CDR3: TGTGCCAGCAGTTTAGCACCAAATCAGCCCCAGCATTTT. Its protein product is CASSLAPNQPQHF.

This clonotype was seen repeatedly, ten times or more. J is TRBJ1-1 and V is TRBV3-1; D is unresolved. The ends were cut back, 1 base at V and 1 base at J, with 10 bases in the middle. The germline gives CDR1 LGHDT, CDR2 YNNKEL (reference sequence). The CDR3 length is 15 residues. The CDR3 coding sequence is TGTGCCAGCAGCCAAGGGGCAGGTACGAACACTGAAGCTTTCTTT. Translated, it gives CASSQGAGTNTEAFF.

This clonotype was detected ten times or more. This chain joins TRBV20-1 and TRBJ1-1, with D unclear. V was trimmed by 7 bases and J by 6 bases, leaving 15 bases between them. Looked up from germline, CDR1 is DFQATT and CDR2 is SNEGSKA (reference sequence). The CDR3 totals 12 residues. The CDR3 nucleotides read TGCAGTGGGGAACAGCACGACGCTGAAGCTTTCTTT. This gives the protein CSGEQHDAEAFF.

This clonotype is deemed medium-sized. In nucleotides, the CDR3 is TGTGCCACCAGCGCTAGGGTTAGCGGCTACAATGAGCAGTTCTTC. Its protein product is CATSARVSGYNEQFF. The chain joins TRBV15 to TRBJ2-1; D might be TRBD2 (6 bases). Trimming left V 5 bases short and J 3 bases short, with 14 bases between. The V gene's germline CDR1 is LNHNV and CDR2 YYDKDF (reference sequence). The CDR3 loop spans 15 amino acids.

This clonotype showed up many times. The genes are TRBV6-2 or TRBV6-3 and TRBJ1-1; D possibly corresponds to TRBD1 (6 bases). The ends were cut back, 5 bases at V and 4 bases at J, with 14 bases in the middle. The CDR3 is 14 amino acids. Germline V CDR1 and CDR2: MNHEY, SVGEGT. The CDR3 DNA is TGTGCCAGCAGTACGGACAGTTTTAGCACTGAAGCTTTCTTT. Its protein is CASSTDSFSTEAFF.

In its sample, this clonotype was seen many times. The chain uses TRBV7-9 and TRBJ1-1, with D tentatively TRBD1 (5 bases). The germline V gene has CDR1 SEHNR and CDR2 FQNEAQ (reference sequence). Trimming took 7 bases from V and 2 from J, leaving 17 bases between them. CDR3 length: 15 amino acids. The CDR3 spells CASNSFHRGNTEAFF. The CDR3 region has the DNA TGTGCCAGCAATTCCTTTCATAGGGGAAACACTGAAGCTTTCTTT.

In its sample, this clonotype ranks as large. V is TRBV28 and J is TRBJ1-2, with D perhaps TRBD1 (6 bases). With 1 base removed from V and 0 bases from J, the gap between germline ends came to 18 bases. The V gene's germline CDR1 is MDHEN and CDR2 SYDVKM. The CDR3 covers 18 residues. Here the CDR3 reads CASSLLRDRSSANYGYTF. Here the CDR3 DNA reads TGTGCCAGCAGTTTATTACGTGACAGGTCGTCAGCTAACTATGGCTACACCTTC.

This clonotype was found many times. The genes are TRBV5-1 and TRBJ2-3, with 14 positions matching TRBD2. The V segment lost 4 bases and the J segment 6 bases; nucleotides outside the gene matches: 7. The length of the CDR3 is 16 residues. Germline lookup yields CDR1 SGHRS and CDR2 YFSETQ. CDR3 loop: CASSRQTSGGGDTQYF. Written as DNA, the CDR3 is TGCGCCAGCAGCCGGCAGACTAGCGGGGGGGGCGATACGCAGTATTTT. The full variable domain, rest sourced from reference TRBV5-1 and TRBJ2-3, is KAGVTQTPRYLIKTRGQQVTLSCSPISGHRSVSWYQQTPGQGLQFLFEYFSETQRNKGNFPGRFSGRQFSNSRSEMNVSTLELGDSALYLCASSRQTSGGGDTQYFGPGTRLTVL.